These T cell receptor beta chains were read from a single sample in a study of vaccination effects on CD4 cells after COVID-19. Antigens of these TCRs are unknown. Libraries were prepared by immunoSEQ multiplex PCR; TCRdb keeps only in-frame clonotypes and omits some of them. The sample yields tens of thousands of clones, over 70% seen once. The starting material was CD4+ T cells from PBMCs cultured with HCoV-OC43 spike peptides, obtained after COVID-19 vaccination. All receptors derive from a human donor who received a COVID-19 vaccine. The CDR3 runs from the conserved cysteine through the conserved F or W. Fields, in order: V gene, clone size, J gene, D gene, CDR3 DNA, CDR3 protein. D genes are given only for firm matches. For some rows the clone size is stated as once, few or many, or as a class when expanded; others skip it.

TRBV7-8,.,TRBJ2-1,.,TGTGCCAGCAGCCATACAACCAGTACGGGACTGAGCTCCTACAATGAGCAGTTCTTC,CASSHTTSTGLSSYNEQFF
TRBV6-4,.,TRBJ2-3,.,TGTGCCAGCAGTGACTCGGTAGGGTTTACGCAGTATTTT,CASSDSVGFTQYF
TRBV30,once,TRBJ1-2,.,TGTGCCTGGAGCCCCCCCAGGATTCTAAACTATGGCTACACCTTC,CAWSPPRILNYGYTF
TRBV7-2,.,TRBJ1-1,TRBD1,TGTGCCAGCAGCGTCGGGACAGGTCAAGGATCCGAAGCTTTCTTT,CASSVGTGQGSEAFF
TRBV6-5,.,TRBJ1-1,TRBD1,TGTGCCAGCAGTTGGCAGGGGGTAAACACTGAAGCTTTCTTT,CASSWQGVNTEAFF
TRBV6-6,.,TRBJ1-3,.,TGTGCCAGCAGTTTGGGGCCCGGAAACACCATATATTTT,CASSLGPGNTIYF
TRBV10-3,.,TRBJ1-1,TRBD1,TGTGCCATCAGAACCGGGACAGGGGGAACGATGAACACTGAAGCTTTCTTT,CAIRTGTGGTMNTEAFF
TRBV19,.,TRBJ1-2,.,TGTGCCAGTAGTATGAACGACCCCAGGAACTATGGCTACACCTTC,CASSMNDPRNYGYTF
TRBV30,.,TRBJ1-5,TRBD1,TGTGCCTGGAGTTTACGGACAGGGAGTCCGCCCCAGCATTTT,CAWSLRTGSPPQHF
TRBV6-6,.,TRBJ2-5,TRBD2,TGTGCCAGCAGTCCCGGGACTAGACTTCCGGGGGAGACCCAGTACTTC,CASSPGTRLPGETQYF
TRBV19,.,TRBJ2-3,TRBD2,TGTGCCAGTAGTCGCCGTCGGGAGCGGGGGCGCCGGGACACAGATACGCAGTATTTT,CASSRRRERGRRDTDTQYF
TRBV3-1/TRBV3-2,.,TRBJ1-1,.,TGTGCCAGCAGCCAGGCGGGGGGCACTGAAGCTTTCTTT,CASSQAGGTEAFF
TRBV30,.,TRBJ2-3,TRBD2,TGTGCCTGGAGTGTCTCCAGGACTAGCGGGGTTTCAGATACGCAGTATTTT,CAWSVSRTSGVSDTQYF
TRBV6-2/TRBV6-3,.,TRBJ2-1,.,TGTGCCAGCAGTTACCCCTACAATGAGCAGTTCTTC,CASSYPYNEQFF
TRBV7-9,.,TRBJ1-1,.,TGTGCCAGCAGCTTAGAAGGCTCCACTGAAGCTTTCTTT,CASSLEGSTEAFF
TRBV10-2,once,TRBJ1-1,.,TGCGCCAGCAAGACCGGGTGGGGAGGATCTGAAGCTTTCTTT,CASKTGWGGSEAFF
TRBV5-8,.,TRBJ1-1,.,TGTGCCAGCAGCCCGGGGGGGAGAACTGAAGCTTTCTTT,CASSPGGRTEAFF
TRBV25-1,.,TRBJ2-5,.,TGTGCCAGCAGTAAGGGGTTTCAAGAGACCCAGTACTTC,CASSKGFQETQYF
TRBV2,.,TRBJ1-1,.,TGTGCCAGCAGAGGTGACATGAACACTGAAGCTTTCTTT,CASRGDMNTEAFF
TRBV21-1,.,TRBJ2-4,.,TGTGCCAGCAGCAAAGCTGATCGGTGGGCCGTTAGTTTACCTTTAGCCAAAAACATTCAGTACTTC,CASSKADRWAVSLPLAKNIQYF
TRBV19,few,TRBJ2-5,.,TGTGCCAGTAGTCCAGACAGGCGGTACCAAGAGACCCAGTACTTC,CASSPDRRYQETQYF
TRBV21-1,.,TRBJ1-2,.,TGTGCCAGCAGCTCCAAGACCCTTAACTATGGCTACACCTTC,CASSSKTLNYGYTF
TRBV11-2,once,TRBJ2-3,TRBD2,TGTGCCAGCAGCCGACACCAGGGGACTAGCGGGGCCGGGGGAGATACGCAGTATTTT,CASSRHQGTSGAGGDTQYF
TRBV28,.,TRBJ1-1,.,TGTGCCAGCCTAATCCCTACAGGGTCCAACACTGAAGCTTTCTTT,CASLIPTGSNTEAFF
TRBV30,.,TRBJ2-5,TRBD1,TGTGCCTGGAGTGTAATGAACAGGGGGCGTCGGGAGACCCAGTACTTC,CAWSVMNRGRRETQYF
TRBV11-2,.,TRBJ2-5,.,TGTGCCAGCAGCTTAAGCCTCCCCGAAGAGACCCAGTACTTC,CASSLSLPEETQYF
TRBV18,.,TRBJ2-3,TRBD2,TGTGCCAGCTCACCCGGACTAGCGGGGGTCACAGATACGCAGTATTTT,CASSPGLAGVTDTQYF
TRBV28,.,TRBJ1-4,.,TGTGCCAGCAGTTTGGGGCCGAACGAGGAAAAACTGTTTTTT,CASSLGPNEEKLFF
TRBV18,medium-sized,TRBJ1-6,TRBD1,TGTGCCAGCTCATCGACAGGGGATCGGTCACCCCTCCACTTT,CASSSTGDRSPLHF
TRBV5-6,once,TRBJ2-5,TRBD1,TGTGCCAGCAGCTACAGGGACAGACTTTTATGGGAGACCCAGTACTTC,CASSYRDRLLWETQYF
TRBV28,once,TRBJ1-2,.,TGTGCCAGCACCACTGAGTACTATGGCTACACCTTC,CASTTEYYGYTF
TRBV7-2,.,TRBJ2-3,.,TGTGCCAGCAGCGGATGGGGGGCAGATACGCAGTATTTT,CASSGWGADTQYF
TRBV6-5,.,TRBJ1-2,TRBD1,TGTGCCAGCAGTAGACAGGGGTCGAATTATGGCTACACCTTC,CASSRQGSNYGYTF
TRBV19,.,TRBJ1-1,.,TGTGCCAGTACCAATTATGGAGGGAGAGGTGAAGCTTTCTTT,CASTNYGGRGEAFF
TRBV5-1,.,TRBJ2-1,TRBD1,TGCGCCAGCAGCTTCCAGGGGGGACAGGGCTACAATGAGCAGTTCTTC,CASSFQGGQGYNEQFF
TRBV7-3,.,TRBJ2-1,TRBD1,TGTGCCAGCAGCGCTACCGGGACAGGGGGAAATGAGCAGTTCTTC,CASSATGTGGNEQFF
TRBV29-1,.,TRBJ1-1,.,TGCAGCGTTGATCAGGGATTGAACACTGAAGCTTTCTTT,CSVDQGLNTEAFF
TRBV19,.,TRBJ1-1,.,TGTGCCAGCAGACAGTCTTGGAACACTGAAGCTTTCTTT,CASRQSWNTEAFF
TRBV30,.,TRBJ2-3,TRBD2,TGTGCCTGGAGTTACCGGGGGGGCACAGATACGCAGTATTTT,CAWSYRGGTDTQYF
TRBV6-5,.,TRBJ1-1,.,TGTGCCAGCAGGGTCATGAGGACTGAAGCTTTCTTT,CASRVMRTEAFF
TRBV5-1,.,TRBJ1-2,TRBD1,TGCGCCAGCAGCTCAGCCGGGACAGGGCATTTCGGCTACACCTTC,CASSSAGTGHFGYTF
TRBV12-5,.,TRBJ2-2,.,TGTGCTAGTGGTTCCCCCGGCCAGAACACCGGGGAGCTGTTTTTT,CASGSPGQNTGELFF
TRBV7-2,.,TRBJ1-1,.,TGTGCCAGCAGCTTAGTACGGGGAATGAACACTGAAGCTTTCTTT,CASSLVRGMNTEAFF
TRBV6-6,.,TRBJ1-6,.,TGTGCCAGCAGTTACCGACGGGATAATTCACCCCTCCACTTT,CASSYRRDNSPLHF
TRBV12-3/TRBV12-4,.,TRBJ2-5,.,TGTGCCAGCAGTTTGGGGGTACAGACCCAGTACTTC,CASSLGVQTQYF
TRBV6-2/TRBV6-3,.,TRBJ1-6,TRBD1,TGTGCCAGCAGTAACACCGGACAGGGTAGCTATTCACCCCTCCACTTT,CASSNTGQGSYSPLHF
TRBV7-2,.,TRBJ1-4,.,TGTGCCAGCAGCTCCTCGGTGGGGGCAGGTGAAAAACTGTTTTTT,CASSSSVGAGEKLFF
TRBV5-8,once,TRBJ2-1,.,TGTGCCAGCCCTGGATTAGGTGGCAGGCGAACCGATGAGCAGTTCTTC,CASPGLGGRRTDEQFF
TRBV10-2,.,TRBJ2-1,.,TGCGCCAGCAGTGAGTGGGCAACCAATGAGCAGTTCTTC,CASSEWATNEQFF
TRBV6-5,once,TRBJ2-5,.,TGTGCCAGCAGCTTTGAAAGGTCCGAGACCCAGTACTTC,CASSFERSETQYF
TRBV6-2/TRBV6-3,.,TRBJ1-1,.,TGTGCCAGCAGTTACCAGGGGATTGAAGCTTTCTTT,CASSYQGIEAFF
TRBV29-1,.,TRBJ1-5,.,TGCAGCGTTGGACAGTCAAATCAGCCCCAGCATTTT,CSVGQSNQPQHF
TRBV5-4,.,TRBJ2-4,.,TGTGCCAGCAACTCGGGTGGGGCTGATCCCAGGAACATTCAGTACTTC,CASNSGGADPRNIQYF
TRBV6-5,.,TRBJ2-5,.,TGTGCCAGCAGTTACCAATCGGGGACCCAAGAGACCCAGTACTTC,CASSYQSGTQETQYF
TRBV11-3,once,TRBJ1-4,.,TGTGCCAGCAGCAGAACACAGGCAACTAATGAAAAACTGTTTTTT,CASSRTQATNEKLFF
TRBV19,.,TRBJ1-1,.,TGTGCCAGTAGTAGGGACGGGGTAAACACTGAAGCTTTCTTT,CASSRDGVNTEAFF
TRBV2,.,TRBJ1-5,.,TGTGCCAGCACCCAGGGACTCAATCAGCCCCAGCATTTT,CASTQGLNQPQHF
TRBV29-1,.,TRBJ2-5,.,TGCAGCGCCGACAAATGGGAGACCCAGTACTTC,CSADKWETQYF
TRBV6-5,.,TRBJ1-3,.,TGTGCCAGCAGTATTGAAGGCGGAAACACCATATATTTT,CASSIEGGNTIYF
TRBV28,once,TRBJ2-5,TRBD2,TGTGCCAGCAGTCCTCGTTTCGGGACTAGCGGGGGGGCGGCAGAGACCCAGTACTTC,CASSPRFGTSGGAAETQYF